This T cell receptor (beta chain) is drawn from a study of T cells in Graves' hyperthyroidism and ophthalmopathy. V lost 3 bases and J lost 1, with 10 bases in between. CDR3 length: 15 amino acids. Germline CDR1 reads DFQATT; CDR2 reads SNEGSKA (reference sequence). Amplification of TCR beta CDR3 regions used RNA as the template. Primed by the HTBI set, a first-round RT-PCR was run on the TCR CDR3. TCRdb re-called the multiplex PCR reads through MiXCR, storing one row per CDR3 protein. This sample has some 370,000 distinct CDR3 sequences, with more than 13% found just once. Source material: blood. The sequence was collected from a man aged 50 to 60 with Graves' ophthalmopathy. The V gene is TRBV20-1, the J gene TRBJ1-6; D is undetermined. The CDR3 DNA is TGCAGTGCTAGGGGAGGTGATTCCTATAATTCACCCCTCCACTTT. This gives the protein CSARGGDSYNSPLHF.